Presented here are 20 T cell receptor beta chains from one specimen sequenced in a study of blood T cell repertoires in COVID-19. Measured with immunoSEQ multiplex PCR; TCRdb has only the in-frame clones, and not every one. The sample contains 100,000 to 130,000 clones, almost 85% of which appear only once. The sample was peripheral blood. These TCRs come from a human donor in a cohort sampled during active COVID-19.

This chain connects TRBV27 to TRBJ1-2; 10 bases are shared with TRBD1. This CDR3 comprises 14 residues. Germline CDR1 is MNHEY and CDR2 is SMNVEV (reference sequence). V was pared by 6 bases and J by 5 bases, with 6 bases of the junction left unmatched. The CDR3 loop reads CASSPGTGVYGYTF. The CDR3 DNA is TGTGCCAGCAGCCCCGGGACAGGGGTATATGGCTACACCTTC.

The chain uses TRBV11-2 and TRBJ1-1; TRBD1 aligns across 7 bases. Trimming removed 8 bases from V and 3 bases from J; junction bases left unmatched: 6. The CDR3 loop spans 13 amino acids. Germline V CDR1 and CDR2: SGHAT, FQNNGV. The CDR3 DNA reads TGTGCCAGCGGCCGGGACAGAGACACTGAAGCTTTCTTT. This encodes CASGRDRDTEAFF.

This rearrangement joins TRBV5-8 to TRBJ1-2; D unresolved. The germline V gene encodes CDR1 SGHTS and CDR2 YDEGEE. Trimming stripped 0 bases from V and 2 bases from J, with 11 bases between. The CDR3 sequence is 15 residues long. The CDR3 reads CASSLGDGWNYGYTF. The CDR3 DNA is TGTGCCAGCAGCTTGGGAGACGGGTGGAACTATGGCTACACCTTC.

The V call is TRBV11-1, the J call TRBJ2-5; TRBD2 matches at 11 bases. J gave up 5 bases and V 7 bases, and 3 bases lay outside the gene matches. The CDR3 consists of 13 residues. The germline gives CDR1 SGHAT, CDR2 FQDESV (reference sequence). The CDR3: CASTGTSGETQYF. As DNA, the CDR3 is TGTGCCAGCACCGGGACTAGCGGTGAGACCCAGTACTTC. Combining the CDR3 with reference TRBV11-1 and TRBJ2-5 gives the whole variable domain EAEVAQSPRYKITEKSQAVAFWCDPISGHATLYWYRQILGQGPELLVQFQDESVVDDSQLPKDRFSAERLKGVDSTLKIQPAELGDSAMYLCASTGTSGETQYFGPGTRLLVL.

V gene TRBV25-1 combines with J gene TRBJ1-6; D call uncertain. The CDR3 has 14 amino acids. V shed 6 bases and J shed 7 bases, with 13 bases lying between them. In germline, CDR1 is MGHDK, CDR2 SYGVNS. The CDR3 DNA sequence: TGTGCCAGCAGGGAGACGGACTCCAATTCACCCCTCCACTTT. Encoded protein: CASRETDSNSPLHF.

The rearrangement uses TRBV20-1 and TRBJ1-2, with TRBD1 matching over 11 bases. The V gene end was trimmed by 3 bases and the J gene end by 8 bases; junction bases not matched to a gene: 5. This CDR3 contains 13 residues. Germline CDR1 DFQATT, CDR2 SNEGSKA (reference sequence). The CDR3 loop is CSASRTGGLGYTF. In DNA, the CDR3 is TGCAGTGCTAGTAGGACAGGGGGCCTCGGCTACACCTTC.

The chain carries TRBV7-8 and TRBJ2-4; a possible D gene is TRBD2 (6 bases). The CDR3 runs to 13 residues. The V gene's germline CDR1 is SGHVS and CDR2 FQNEAQ. Trimming took 5 bases from V and 8 from J, leaving 13 bases between them. Written as DNA, the CDR3 is TGTGCCAGCAGCGTACTGACTAGGGACATTCAGTACTTC. Translation gives CASSVLTRDIQYF.

V and J are TRBV19 and TRBJ2-5; D call uncertain. The CDR3 consists of 13 residues. Germline lookup yields CDR1 LNHDA and CDR2 SQIVND (reference sequence). Trimming removed 5 bases from V and 3 bases from J, with 10 bases in between. The DNA of the CDR3 is TGTGCCAGTAGTTTGGGCCTAAAAGAGACCCAGTACTTC. Residues: CASSLGLKETQYF. The full variable domain, in which reference TRBV19 and TRBJ2-5 provide the parts outside the CDR3, is DGGITQSPKYLFRKEGQNVTLSCEQNLNHDAMYWYRQDPGQGLRLIYYSQIVNDFQKGDIAEGYSVSREKKESFPLTVTSAQKNPTAFYLCASSLGLKETQYFGPGTRLLVL.

The rearrangement joins TRBV18 to TRBJ2-1; a possible D gene is TRBD1 (5 bases). The germline V and J ends were trimmed by 3 bases and 7 bases, with 16 bases remaining between them. Germline values: CDR1 KGHSH, CDR2 LQKENI. The CDR3 extends over 15 amino acids. Here the CDR3 DNA reads TGTGCCAGCTCACCGGACACACCTCTTCGGAATGAGCAGTTCTTC. Translation gives CASSPDTPLRNEQFF.

This clone was detected once. The chain uses TRBV7-9 and TRBJ2-3; 14 bases match TRBD2. Germline loops: CDR1 SEHNR, CDR2 FQNEAQ (reference sequence). The CDR3 has 18 residues. Trimming at V came to 0 bases and at J to 4 bases, leaving 6 bases not matched to a gene. The CDR3 DNA is TGTGCCAGCAGCTTAGCGTTGACTAGCGGGAGGGCTCCAGATACGCAGTATTTT. It yields the protein CASSLALTSGRAPDTQYF. The whole variable domain, filled in from reference TRBV7-9 and TRBJ2-3, reads DTGVSQNPRHKITKRGQNVTFRCDPISEHNRLYWYRQTLGQGPEFLTYFQNEAQLEKSRLLSDRFSAERPKGSFSTLEIQRTEQGDSAMYLCASSLALTSGRAPDTQYFGPGTRLTVL.

This chain joins TRBV19 and TRBJ2-3, with TRBD2 identical over 8 bases. The length of the CDR3 is 16 residues. CDR1 and CDR2 from the germline V gene are LNHDA and SQIVND (reference sequence). V trimming: 1 base; J trimming: 0 bases; junction bases outside the gene matches: 3. The CDR3 bases are TGTGCCAGTAGTATAGTGGCGGGAGGAAGCACAGATACGCAGTATTTT. It is translated as CASSIVAGGSTDTQYF.

The chain links TRBV5-4 to TRBJ2-5; no reliable D call. The CDR3 is made up of 13 amino acids. Trimming took 4 bases from V and 0 from J, leaving 7 bases between them. Germline CDR1 SGHNT, CDR2 YYREEE (reference sequence). In DNA form, the CDR3 reads TGTGCCAGCAGCCCTCGGGACCAAGAGACCCAGTACTTC. It specifies CASSPRDQETQYF.

This clone was counted many times. V and J are TRBV18 and TRBJ1-1; the match to TRBD1 covers 9 bases. The germline V gene encodes CDR1 KGHSH and CDR2 LQKENI. This CDR3 has 16 amino acids. V lost 4 bases to trimming and J lost 6 bases; unmatched junction nucleotides: 12. The CDR3 is CASSLSTTGQGAEAFF. The CDR3 DNA follows: TGTGCCAGCTCACTTTCAACGACGGGACAGGGAGCTGAAGCTTTCTTT.

This chain uses TRBV28 with TRBJ2-6; the match to TRBD1 covers 8 bases. V lost 8 bases and J lost 0; bases outside the gene matches: 6. Per the germline V gene, CDR1 is MDHEN and CDR2 is SYDVKM. CDR3 size: 16 residues. The DNA of the CDR3 is TGTGCCAGCGGGACAGGCTTGATCTCTGGGGCCAACGTCCTGACTTTC. As protein: CASGTGLISGANVLTF.

This sequence joins TRBV28 and TRBJ2-5, with TRBD2 identical over 8 bases. The CDR3 is 16 residues long. With V trimmed by 3 bases and J by 2 bases, 8 bases remained unmatched. The germline CDR1 and CDR2 sequences are MDHEN and SYDVKM. The CDR3, as DNA: TGTGCCAGCAGTTTCTTGGGTAGCGGGGCTCAAGAGACCCAGTACTTC. Its translation is CASSFLGSGAQETQYF.

The chain recombines TRBV4-3 with TRBJ1-1, with D possibly matching TRBD1 (6 bases). The CDR3 has 15 amino acids. Trimming pared 0 bases from V and 6 bases from J, leaving 14 bases between. The germline gives CDR1 LGHNA, CDR2 YSLEER. The chain's CDR3 is CASSQDPGAGAEAFF. In DNA, the CDR3 is TGCGCCAGCAGCCAAGATCCAGGGGCGGGGGCTGAAGCTTTCTTT.

This clone was detected once. V usage is TRBV2 and J usage is TRBJ2-1, with D perhaps matching TRBD1 (6 bases). Germline V gene lookup returns CDR1 SNHLY and CDR2 FYNNEI. Trimming took 2 bases from V and 4 from J, leaving 15 bases between them. The CDR3 totals 16 residues. CDR3 protein: CASSERQARRYNEQFF. The CDR3 DNA follows: TGTGCCAGCAGTGAAAGACAGGCCCGTCGTTACAATGAGCAGTTCTTC.

Regarding this clone: At one boundary the junction diverges from the germline segment, which might be a read error. J is TRBJ2-3 and V is TRBV6-2 or TRBV6-3; 7 bases align to TRBD2. Germline V CDR1 and CDR2: MNHEY, SVGEGT. The CDR3 runs 12 residues. The CDR3 protein is CAGSGTADTQYF. Here the CDR3 DNA reads TGTGCCGGCAGCGGGACTGCAGATACGCAGTATTTT.

This chain links TRBV30 with TRBJ1-2; D gene unclear. This CDR3 comprises 11 residues. Germline V gene lookup returns CDR1 GTSNPN and CDR2 SVGIG (reference sequence). V lost 4 bases and J lost 0, with 3 bases in between. CDR3 region: CAWTTNYGYTF. DNA for the CDR3: TGTGCCTGGACAACTAACTATGGCTACACCTTC.

The chain recombines TRBV29-1 with TRBJ2-5; D unresolved. V shed 3 bases and J shed 6 bases, with 11 bases lying between them. The CDR3 is 12 amino acids. Germline V gives CDR1 SQVTM, CDR2 ANQGSEA. The CDR3: CSVDMHLKTQYF. Written as DNA, the CDR3 is TGCAGCGTTGATATGCACTTAAAGACCCAGTACTTC. The full variable domain, rest sourced from reference TRBV29-1 and TRBJ2-5, is SAVISQKPSRDICQRGTSLTIQCQVDSQVTMMFWYRQQPGQSLTLIATANQGSEATYESGFVIDKFPISRPNLTFSTLTVSNMSPEDSSIYLCSVDMHLKTQYFGPGTRLLVL.